This TCR beta chain was profiled in a study of shared clonotypes between healthy human individuals. Data came from immunoSEQ multiplex PCR; TCRdb stores just in-frame clones and leaves some out. The profile shows about 820,000 clones, about 91% of them singletons. Worth noting for this clone: Its antigen is undetermined.

Study results and caveats: When naive CD4 clonotypes were compared across a handful of donors, around 5% were shared. Blood was the only sampled material, and tissue repertoires likely differ.

Naive CD8 cells, CD45RO-negative and positively selected for CCR7, excluded terminally differentiated effector memory CD45RA+ cells. The origin of this receptor is a man aged 30 to 45 in good health. The specimen sequenced was naive CD8+ T cells sorted from blood.

The CDR3 nucleotides are TGTGCCACCAGCAGAGGTCGTTCAGGGGCACACGAGCAGTACTTC. Residues: CATSRGRSGAHEQYF. The chain couples TRBV15 to TRBJ2-7, with D possibly TRBD1 on 6 matching bases. This CDR3 contains 15 residues. V was shortened by 1 base and J by 5 bases, with 15 bases between the two germline ends. Germline V CDR1 and CDR2: LNHNV, YYDKDF (reference sequence).